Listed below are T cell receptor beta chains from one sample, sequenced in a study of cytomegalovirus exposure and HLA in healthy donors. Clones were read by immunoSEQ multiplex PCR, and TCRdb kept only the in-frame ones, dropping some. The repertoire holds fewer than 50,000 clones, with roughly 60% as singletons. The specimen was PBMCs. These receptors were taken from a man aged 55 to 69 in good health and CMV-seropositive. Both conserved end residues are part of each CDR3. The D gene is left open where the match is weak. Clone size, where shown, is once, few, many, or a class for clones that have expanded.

cdr3_aa: CASSYGGPRDTQYF; cdr3_nt: TGTGCCAGCAGCTACGGAGGGCCACGAGATACGCAGTATTTT; clone_size: NA; v_call: TRBV7-3; d_call: NA; j_call: TRBJ2-3
cdr3_aa: CASSEASGYIGGELFF; cdr3_nt: TGTGCCAGCAGTGAGGCCTCGGGGTATATAGGCGGGGAGCTGTTTTTT; clone_size: few; v_call: TRBV2; d_call: NA; j_call: TRBJ2-2
cdr3_aa: CASSLAAPGMETQYF; cdr3_nt: TGTGCCAGCAGCTTAGCGGCCCCAGGTATGGAGACCCAGTACTTC; clone_size: NA; v_call: TRBV11-2; d_call: NA; j_call: TRBJ2-5
cdr3_aa: CASRHRGGVGETQYF; cdr3_nt: TGCGCCAGCAGACATAGGGGGGGGGTGGGGGAGACCCAGTACTTC; clone_size: NA; v_call: TRBV10-1; d_call: NA; j_call: TRBJ2-5
cdr3_aa: CSTSAGRRETQYF; cdr3_nt: TGCAGCACTAGTGCAGGGAGGAGGGAGACCCAGTACTTC; clone_size: NA; v_call: TRBV29-1; d_call: NA; j_call: TRBJ2-5
cdr3_aa: CASSYRTRPAYEQYF; cdr3_nt: TGTGCCAGCAGCTACCGTACGCGGCCTGCCTACGAGCAGTACTTC; clone_size: NA; v_call: TRBV5-6; d_call: NA; j_call: TRBJ2-7
cdr3_aa: CASSLGPPGYF; cdr3_nt: TGTGCCAGCAGCTTAGGCCCCCCCGGGTATTTT; clone_size: NA; v_call: TRBV7-2; d_call: NA; j_call: TRBJ2-3
cdr3_aa: CATPTSRYNEQFF; cdr3_nt: TGCGCCACCCCGACTAGCAGGTACAATGAGCAGTTCTTC; clone_size: NA; v_call: TRBV10-1; d_call: TRBD2; j_call: TRBJ2-1
cdr3_aa: CASNFRANEKLFF; cdr3_nt: TGTGCCAGTAATTTCAGGGCTAATGAAAAACTGTTTTTT; clone_size: few; v_call: TRBV19; d_call: NA; j_call: TRBJ1-4
cdr3_aa: CSAGNTGELFF; cdr3_nt: TGCAGCGCGGGAAACACCGGGGAGCTGTTTTTT; clone_size: NA; v_call: TRBV29-1; d_call: NA; j_call: TRBJ2-2
cdr3_aa: CASSSYLSGANVLTF; cdr3_nt: TGTGCCAGCAGCTCGTATCTCTCTGGGGCCAACGTCCTGACTTTC; clone_size: NA; v_call: TRBV7-2; d_call: NA; j_call: TRBJ2-6
cdr3_aa: CASSALRAGGPGEQYF; cdr3_nt: TGTGCCAGCAGCGCATTAAGAGCGGGAGGGCCGGGGGAGCAGTACTTC; clone_size: NA; v_call: TRBV7-6; d_call: TRBD2; j_call: TRBJ2-7
cdr3_aa: CASSRTGDYEQYF; cdr3_nt: TGTGCCAGCAGTAGGACAGGGGACTACGAGCAGTACTTC; clone_size: few; v_call: TRBV6-6; d_call: TRBD1; j_call: TRBJ2-7
cdr3_aa: CASSSRGRNTEAFF; cdr3_nt: TGTGCCAGCAGCTCCAGGGGCCGGAACACTGAAGCTTTCTTT; clone_size: few; v_call: TRBV5-6; d_call: NA; j_call: TRBJ1-1
cdr3_aa: CASSLVGGLNTEAFF; cdr3_nt: TGCGCCAGCAGCTTGGTTGGAGGGTTGAACACTGAAGCTTTCTTT; clone_size: NA; v_call: TRBV5-1; d_call: NA; j_call: TRBJ1-1
cdr3_aa: CASSQGLRETQYF; cdr3_nt: TGTGCCAGCAGTCAGGGGCTGCGGGAGACCCAGTACTTC; clone_size: NA; v_call: TRBV11-3; d_call: NA; j_call: TRBJ2-5
cdr3_aa: CASSIWSATNEKLFF; cdr3_nt: TGTGCCAGTAGTATCTGGAGCGCAACTAATGAAAAACTGTTTTTT; clone_size: once; v_call: TRBV19; d_call: NA; j_call: TRBJ1-4
cdr3_aa: CASSQDRTGGAGGYTF; cdr3_nt: TGCGCCAGCAGCCAAGATAGGACAGGGGGCGCAGGGGGCTACACCTTC; clone_size: NA; v_call: TRBV4-3; d_call: TRBD1; j_call: TRBJ1-2
cdr3_aa: CASSLGGTSGNNEQFF; cdr3_nt: TGTGCCAGCAGCTTAGGCGGGACTAGCGGCAACAATGAGCAGTTCTTC; clone_size: few; v_call: TRBV7-9; d_call: TRBD2; j_call: TRBJ2-1
cdr3_aa: CASQRTAYYEQYF; cdr3_nt: TGTGCCAGCCAAAGGACAGCTTACTACGAGCAGTACTTC; clone_size: NA; v_call: TRBV6-5; d_call: NA; j_call: TRBJ2-7
cdr3_aa: CASSQERHRGETQYF; cdr3_nt: TGCGCCAGCAGCCAAGAGAGGCACAGGGGAGAGACCCAGTACTTC; clone_size: NA; v_call: TRBV4-3; d_call: TRBD1; j_call: TRBJ2-5
cdr3_aa: CASSFWEGQINTGELFF; cdr3_nt: TGTGCCAGCAGCTTTTGGGAAGGACAGATCAACACCGGGGAGCTGTTTTTT; clone_size: few; v_call: TRBV5-6; d_call: NA; j_call: TRBJ2-2
cdr3_aa: CAISESVTSGSTDTQYF; cdr3_nt: TGTGCCATCAGTGAGTCGGTAACTAGCGGGAGTACAGATACGCAGTATTTT; clone_size: NA; v_call: TRBV10-3; d_call: TRBD2; j_call: TRBJ2-3
cdr3_aa: CASTAGEGGAYEQYF; cdr3_nt: TGTGCCAGCACCGCAGGGGAGGGGGGAGCCTACGAGCAGTACTTC; clone_size: NA; v_call: TRBV2; d_call: NA; j_call: TRBJ2-7
cdr3_aa: CASVDSSSYNEQFF; cdr3_nt: TGTGCCAGCGTGGACAGTTCCTCCTACAATGAGCAGTTCTTC; clone_size: NA; v_call: TRBV21-1; d_call: NA; j_call: TRBJ2-1
cdr3_aa: CASSQETGLAYNEQFF; cdr3_nt: TGTGCCAGCAGCCAAGAGACGGGACTAGCTTACAATGAGCAGTTCTTC; clone_size: once; v_call: TRBV4-2; d_call: TRBD2; j_call: TRBJ2-1
cdr3_aa: CASSPRLAGGTTPTDTQYF; cdr3_nt: TGCGCCAGCAGCCCCCGACTAGCGGGAGGTACGACCCCCACAGATACGCAGTATTTT; clone_size: NA; v_call: TRBV4-3; d_call: TRBD2; j_call: TRBJ2-3
cdr3_aa: CASSPYDRARSETQYF; cdr3_nt: TGTGCCAGCAGCCCTTATGACAGGGCCCGGTCGGAGACCCAGTACTTC; clone_size: NA; v_call: TRBV9; d_call: TRBD1; j_call: TRBJ2-5
cdr3_aa: CASYGQGVLGNTIYF; cdr3_nt: TGTGCCAGCTACGGACAGGGGGTTCTCGGAAACACCATATATTTT; clone_size: NA; v_call: TRBV28; d_call: TRBD1; j_call: TRBJ1-3
cdr3_aa: CASSLFSGTTSYEQYF; cdr3_nt: TGTGCCAGCAGCTTATTCTCCGGGACTACTTCATACGAGCAGTACTTC; clone_size: NA; v_call: TRBV7-2; d_call: TRBD2; j_call: TRBJ2-7
cdr3_aa: CSVGGGEPSGANVLTF; cdr3_nt: TGCAGCGTTGGAGGTGGTGAACCCTCTGGGGCCAACGTCCTGACTTTC; clone_size: NA; v_call: TRBV29-1; d_call: NA; j_call: TRBJ2-6
cdr3_aa: CASSLGAGAGANVLTF; cdr3_nt: TGTGCCAGCAGCTTGGGGGCAGGGGCTGGGGCCAACGTCCTGACTTTC; clone_size: few; v_call: TRBV5-8; d_call: NA; j_call: TRBJ2-6
cdr3_aa: CASSPLGGLGYGYTF; cdr3_nt: TGTGCCAGTAGCCCCCTGGGGGGGCTGGGCTATGGCTACACCTTC; clone_size: few; v_call: TRBV19; d_call: NA; j_call: TRBJ1-2
cdr3_aa: CASSTGTGAAHTQYF; cdr3_nt: TGTGCCAGCAGCACCGGGACAGGGGCTGCTCATACGCAGTATTTT; clone_size: NA; v_call: TRBV5-6; d_call: TRBD1; j_call: TRBJ2-3
cdr3_aa: CASNARGQVQFF; cdr3_nt: TGTGCCAGCAACGCCAGGGGGCAAGTGCAGTTCTTC; clone_size: NA; v_call: TRBV6-5; d_call: TRBD1; j_call: TRBJ2-1
cdr3_aa: CASSLGLAGHTDTQYF; cdr3_nt: TGTGCCAGCAGCCTCGGACTAGCGGGACACACAGATACGCAGTATTTT; clone_size: few; v_call: TRBV27; d_call: TRBD2; j_call: TRBJ2-3
cdr3_aa: CASSPPGTSGMETQYF; cdr3_nt: TGTGCCAGTAGTCCACCCGGGACTAGCGGGATGGAGACCCAGTACTTC; clone_size: NA; v_call: TRBV19; d_call: TRBD2; j_call: TRBJ2-5
cdr3_aa: CASSTRPEAFF; cdr3_nt: TGTGCCAGCAGCACTCGACCGGAGGCTTTCTTT; clone_size: few; v_call: TRBV7-9; d_call: NA; j_call: TRBJ1-1
cdr3_aa: CASSLRGMGNTGELFF; cdr3_nt: TGTGCCAGCAGTTTAAGGGGTATGGGAAACACCGGGGAGCTGTTTTTT; clone_size: few; v_call: TRBV28; d_call: NA; j_call: TRBJ2-2
cdr3_aa: CSVADRGDGYTF; cdr3_nt: TGCAGCGTTGCTGACAGGGGTGATGGCTACACCTTC; clone_size: few; v_call: TRBV29-1; d_call: TRBD1; j_call: TRBJ1-2
cdr3_aa: CSVLGTGGQPQHF; cdr3_nt: TGCAGCGTGCTCGGGACAGGGGGTCAGCCCCAGCATTTT; clone_size: few; v_call: TRBV29-1; d_call: TRBD1; j_call: TRBJ1-5
cdr3_aa: CASSQDLTGAYNEQFF; cdr3_nt: TGCGCCAGCAGCCAAGATTTAACGGGAGCCTACAATGAGCAGTTCTTC; clone_size: NA; v_call: TRBV4-1; d_call: NA; j_call: TRBJ2-1
cdr3_aa: CASSPPGAGGAFF; cdr3_nt: TGTGCCAGCAGCCCCCCCGGGGCAGGGGGGGCTTTCTTT; clone_size: few; v_call: TRBV9; d_call: TRBD1; j_call: TRBJ1-1
cdr3_aa: CASSVGDRGRTKETQYF; cdr3_nt: TGTGCCAGCAGCGTGGGGGACAGGGGCAGAACCAAAGAGACCCAGTACTTC; clone_size: NA; v_call: TRBV9; d_call: TRBD1; j_call: TRBJ2-5
cdr3_aa: CASSPRTRSYNEQFF; cdr3_nt: TGTGCCAGCAGTCCCCGGACTAGATCCTACAATGAGCAGTTCTTC; clone_size: once; v_call: TRBV27; d_call: TRBD2; j_call: TRBJ2-1
cdr3_aa: CASSLGSNTEAFF; cdr3_nt: TGTGCCAGCAGTTTGGGCTCAAACACTGAAGCTTTCTTT; clone_size: NA; v_call: TRBV27; d_call: NA; j_call: TRBJ1-1
cdr3_aa: CAIRTAGEQETQYF; cdr3_nt: TGTGCCATCAGGACCGCAGGGGAACAAGAGACCCAGTACTTC; clone_size: few; v_call: TRBV10-3; d_call: NA; j_call: TRBJ2-5
cdr3_aa: CASKTGGPSEQFF; cdr3_nt: TGTGCCAGCAAGACGGGAGGGCCGTCTGAGCAGTTCTTC; clone_size: NA; v_call: TRBV28; d_call: TRBD2; j_call: TRBJ2-1
cdr3_aa: CAISEPLLAANEQFF; cdr3_nt: TGTGCCATCAGTGAGCCCCTTTTAGCGGCGAATGAGCAGTTCTTC; clone_size: NA; v_call: TRBV10-3; d_call: NA; j_call: TRBJ2-1
cdr3_aa: CASSLVLTGDEQYF; cdr3_nt: TGTGCCAGCAGCTTGGTCCTTACGGGTGACGAGCAGTACTTC; clone_size: NA; v_call: TRBV7-9; d_call: NA; j_call: TRBJ2-7
cdr3_aa: CASSIQGNLGNTIYF; cdr3_nt: TGTGCCAGTAGTATCCAGGGTAACCTTGGAAACACCATATATTTT; clone_size: medium-sized; v_call: TRBV19; d_call: NA; j_call: TRBJ1-3